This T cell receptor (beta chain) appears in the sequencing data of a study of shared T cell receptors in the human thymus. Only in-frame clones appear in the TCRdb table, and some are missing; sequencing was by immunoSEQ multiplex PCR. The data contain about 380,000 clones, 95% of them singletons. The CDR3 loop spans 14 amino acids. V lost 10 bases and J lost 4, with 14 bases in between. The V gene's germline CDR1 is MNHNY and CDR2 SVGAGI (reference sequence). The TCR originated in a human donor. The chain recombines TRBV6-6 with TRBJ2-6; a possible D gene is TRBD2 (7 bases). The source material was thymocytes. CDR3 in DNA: TGTGCCACCCCCGGGGGGCCCGGGGCCAACGTCCTGACTTTC. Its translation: CATPGGPGANVLTF.